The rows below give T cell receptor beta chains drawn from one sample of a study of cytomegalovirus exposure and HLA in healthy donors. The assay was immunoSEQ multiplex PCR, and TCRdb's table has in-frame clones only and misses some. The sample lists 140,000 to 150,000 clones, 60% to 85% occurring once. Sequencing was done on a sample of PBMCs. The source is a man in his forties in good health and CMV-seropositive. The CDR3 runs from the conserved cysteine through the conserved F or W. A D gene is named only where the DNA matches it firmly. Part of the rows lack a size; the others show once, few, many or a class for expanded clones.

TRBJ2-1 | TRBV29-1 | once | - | TGCAGCGGGGACAAGTACAATGAGCAGTTCTTC | CSGDKYNEQFF
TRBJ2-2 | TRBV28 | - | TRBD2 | TGTGCCAGCAGTCCCCTCGGGTCTAGCGGGGTCCTGAACACCGGGGAGCTGTTTTTT | CASSPLGSSGVLNTGELFF
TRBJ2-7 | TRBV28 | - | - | TGTGCCAGCAGAAAAGCGGGACAAACCTACGAGCAGTACTTC | CASRKAGQTYEQYF
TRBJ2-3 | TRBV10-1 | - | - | TGCGCCAGCAGTCCCAGTGAGCGGCGCACAGATACGCAGTATTTT | CASSPSERRTDTQYF
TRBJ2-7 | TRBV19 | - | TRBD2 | TGTGCCAGTAGTCGAAATAGCGGGAGCCCCTACGAGCAGTACTTC | CASSRNSGSPYEQYF
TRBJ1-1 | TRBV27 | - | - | TGTGCCAGCACCCCGGCGGGGAAGAACACTGAAGCTTTCTTT | CASTPAGKNTEAFF
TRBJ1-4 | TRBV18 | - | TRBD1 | TGTGCCAGCTCACCGACAGGGGGCTTTGAAAAACTGTTTTTT | CASSPTGGFEKLFF
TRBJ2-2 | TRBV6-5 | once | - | TGTGCCAGCACCTTACAGGAGTCGAACACCGGGGAGCTGTTTTTT | CASTLQESNTGELFF
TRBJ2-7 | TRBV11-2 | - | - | TGTGCCAGCAGCTTAGACTTTCTCCAGGAGCAGTACTTC | CASSLDFLQEQYF
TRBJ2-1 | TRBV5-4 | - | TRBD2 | TGTGCCAGCACCTTGACTAGCGGCGCCTCCTACAATGAGCAGTTCTTC | CASTLTSGASYNEQFF
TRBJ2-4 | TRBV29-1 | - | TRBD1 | TGCAGCGTTGTCCAGGGGGTGAGCAAAAACATTCAGTACTTC | CSVVQGVSKNIQYF
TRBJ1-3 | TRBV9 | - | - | TGTGCCAGCAGCGCTATCTCTGGAAACACCATATATTTT | CASSAISGNTIYF
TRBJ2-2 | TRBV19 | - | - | TGTGCGACTGAGACTCAAGCAGGGCCCACCGGGGAGCTGTTTTTT | CATETQAGPTGELFF
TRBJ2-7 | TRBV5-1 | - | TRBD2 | TGCGCCAGCAGCTTCACTAGCGGGAGAAGGAACGAGCAGTACTTC | CASSFTSGRRNEQYF
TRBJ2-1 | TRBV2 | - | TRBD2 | TGTGCCAGCAGTGACTCGCGGGAGGGAAATGAGCAGTTCTTC | CASSDSREGNEQFF
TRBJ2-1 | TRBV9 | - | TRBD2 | TGTGCCAGCAGCCCCCGGACTAGCGGGAGGTATGGTGAGCAGTTCTTC | CASSPRTSGRYGEQFF
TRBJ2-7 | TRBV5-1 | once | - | TGCGCCAGCAGCTTGCCTAGTGTCGACGAGCAGTACTTC | CASSLPSVDEQYF
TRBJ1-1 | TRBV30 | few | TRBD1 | TGTGCCTGGGGCGGACAGGTGAACACTGAAGCTTTCTTT | CAWGGQVNTEAFF
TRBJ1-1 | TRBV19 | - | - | TGTGCCAGTACCACAGGGAACACTGAAGCTTTCTTT | CASTTGNTEAFF
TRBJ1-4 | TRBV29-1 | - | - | TGCAGCGTTTTGAACAGTGCTTCAACTAATGAAAAACTGTTTTTT | CSVLNSASTNEKLFF
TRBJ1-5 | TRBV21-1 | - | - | TGTGCCAGCAGCCACAGGGAAAGGAGCCGCAATCAGCCCCAGCATTTT | CASSHRERSRNQPQHF
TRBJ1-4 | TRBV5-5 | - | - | TGTGCCAGCAGCTTGTTAGGGGATTATAATGAAAAACTGTTTTTT | CASSLLGDYNEKLFF
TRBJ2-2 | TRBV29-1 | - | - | TGCAGCGTCCAGGGGACCGGGGAGCTGTTTTTT | CSVQGTGELFF
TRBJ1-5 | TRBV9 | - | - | TGTGCCAGCAGCTCACAGGGAAGGGGGCCCCAGCATTTT | CASSSQGRGPQHF
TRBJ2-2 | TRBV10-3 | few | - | TGTGCCATCAACAGCGGTACGAACACCGGGGAGCTGTTTTTT | CAINSGTNTGELFF
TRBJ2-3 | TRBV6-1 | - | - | TGTGCCAGCGCTCTAAGATCAGATACGCAGTATTTT | CASALRSDTQYF
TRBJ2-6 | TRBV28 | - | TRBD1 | TGTGCCAGCAGAGGCGGACAGGGGGCTGCTGGGGCCAACGTCCTGACTTTC | CASRGGQGAAGANVLTF
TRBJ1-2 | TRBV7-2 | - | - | TGTGCCAGCAGCTTAACCCCGACAGGCGATGGCTACACCTTC | CASSLTPTGDGYTF
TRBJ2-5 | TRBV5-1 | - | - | TGCGCCAGCAGCAGGGACAACCAAGAGACCCAGTACTTC | CASSRDNQETQYF
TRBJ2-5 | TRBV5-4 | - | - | TGTGCCAGCAGCTTGACAGGCGCGCAGGCAGGAGAGACCCAGTACTTC | CASSLTGAQAGETQYF
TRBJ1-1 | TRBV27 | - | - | TGTGCCAGCAGTTTATGGGCGCCAGCTTTTTCGAACACTGAAGCTTTCTTT | CASSLWAPAFSNTEAFF
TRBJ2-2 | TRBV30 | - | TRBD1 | TGTGCCTGCCCAACCGGGACAGGGGTCACCGGGGAGCTGTTTTTT | CACPTGTGVTGELFF
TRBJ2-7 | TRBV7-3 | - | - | TGTGCCAGCAGCTTATCCAGTACAGACAACTACGAGCAGTACTTC | CASSLSSTDNYEQYF
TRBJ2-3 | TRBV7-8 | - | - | TGTGCCAGCAGCTTAGAGACCAACAGGGGCACAGATACGCAGTATTTT | CASSLETNRGTDTQYF
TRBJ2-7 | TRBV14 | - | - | TGTGCCAGCAGCCAAGCGAAAGGAGGGATTATGTCCTACGAGCAGTACTTC | CASSQAKGGIMSYEQYF
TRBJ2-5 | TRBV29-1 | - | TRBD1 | TGCAGCGTTGCCATAAGGGGAACAGGGGTGGGAGAGACCCAGTACTTC | CSVAIRGTGVGETQYF
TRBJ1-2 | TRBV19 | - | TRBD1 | TGTGCCAGTAGGACAGGGGATTATGGCTACACCTTC | CASRTGDYGYTF
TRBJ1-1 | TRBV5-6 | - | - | TGTGCCAGCAGTTCGCGGCCCGTAGAAGCCTTCTTT | CASSSRPVEAFF
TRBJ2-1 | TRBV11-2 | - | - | TGTGCCAGCAGCGGGGCCACCTACAATGAGCAGTTCTTC | CASSGATYNEQFF
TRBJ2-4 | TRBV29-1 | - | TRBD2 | TGCAGCGTTGAAGAGTCCAGGACTAGCGGGGCGGTGGGAAACATTCAGTACTTC | CSVEESRTSGAVGNIQYF
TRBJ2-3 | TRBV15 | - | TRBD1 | TGTGCCACCAGCAGGCACAGGGGAGTCGTTGCAGATACGCAGTATTTT | CATSRHRGVVADTQYF
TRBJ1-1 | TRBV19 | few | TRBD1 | TGTGCCAGTAGTATAGTCTCAATCGGACAGGGAGCGAACACTGAAGCTTTCTTT | CASSIVSIGQGANTEAFF